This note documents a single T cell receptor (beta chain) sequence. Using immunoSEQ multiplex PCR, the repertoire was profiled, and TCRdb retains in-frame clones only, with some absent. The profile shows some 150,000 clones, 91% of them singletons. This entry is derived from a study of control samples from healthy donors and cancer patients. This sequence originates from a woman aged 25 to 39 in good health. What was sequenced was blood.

As DNA, the CDR3 is TGTGCCAGCAGTGACTTACTAGCGGGAGAGGAGGAGACCCAGTACTTC. It specifies CASSDLLAGEEETQYF. The V gene is TRBV2, the J gene TRBJ2-5, with 11 bases lining up with TRBD2. V lost 3 bases to trimming and J lost 5 bases; unmatched junction nucleotides: 8. The germline V gene encodes CDR1 SNHLY and CDR2 FYNNEI. The CDR3 spans 16 residues.